These 5 T cell receptor beta chains share one sample of origin, sequenced in a study of T cell changes during pregnancy in multiple sclerosis. Sequencing used immunoSEQ multiplex PCR; TCRdb keeps in-frame clones, though not all of them. The table has approximately 40,000 clones, roughly 90% seen once. Source: CD4+ T cells from peripheral blood mononuclear cells, taken before pregnancy. The receptor source for this set is a female donor with multiple sclerosis, enrolled in a pregnancy study.

The chain recombines TRBV14 with TRBJ1-2; D might be TRBD1 (6 bases). The CDR3 is 15 amino acids. CDR1 SGHDN and CDR2 FVKESK come from the germline V gene. V was clipped by 3 bases and J by 5 bases, with 16 bases between them. The CDR3 nucleotides read TGTGCCAGCAGCCACCTGGACAGCATTCGGTATGGCTACACCTTC. Translation gives CASSHLDSIRYGYTF.

The CDR3 nucleotides read TGTGCCAGCAGCGTAGACCCCTACCTTTCGGGGTACACTGAAGCTTTCTTT. Translated, it gives CASSVDPYLSGYTEAFF. This chain uses TRBV9 with TRBJ1-1; D unresolved. CDR3 length: 17 amino acids. Trimming pared 0 bases from V and 3 bases from J, leaving 18 bases between. Germline V CDR1 and CDR2: SGDLS, YYNGEE.

V and J are TRBV6-5 and TRBJ1-2, with D possibly being TRBD1 (5 bases). CDR3 length: 13 amino acids. The V gene lost 4 bases and the J gene lost 1 base, with 7 bases spanning the gap. Germline assignment: CDR1 MNHEY and CDR2 SVGAGI. The CDR3 loop reads CASSSTVNYGYTF. The CDR3 DNA reads as TGTGCCAGCAGTTCGACAGTTAACTATGGCTACACCTTC.

The CDR3 reads CASSRRSEETQYF. The DNA for the CDR3 is TGTGCCAGCAGCCGCCGTAGCGAAGAGACCCAGTACTTC. V and J are TRBV11-2 and TRBJ2-5; a weak D match, TRBD2 (5 bases). V was pared by 5 bases and J by 3 bases, with 10 bases between. CDR1 and CDR2 (germline): SGHAT, FQNNGV. CDR3 size: 13 residues.

The rearrangement uses TRBV5-1 and TRBJ2-1; TRBD1 agrees at 7 bases. Germline values: CDR1 SGHRS, CDR2 YFSETQ. The length of the CDR3 is 15 residues. Unmatched junction bases numbered 6, after V lost 2 bases and J lost 4 bases. This chain's CDR3 is CASSLRQGEYNEQFF. For the CDR3, the DNA is TGCGCCAGCAGCTTAAGGCAGGGGGAATACAATGAGCAGTTCTTC.